This entry is about one T cell receptor (beta chain). Naive CD8 cells lacked CD45RO and underwent positive selection for CCR7, leaving out terminally differentiated effector memory CD45RA+ cells. The data stem from a study of shared clonotypes between healthy human individuals. The germline V gene encodes CDR1 MDHEN and CDR2 SYDVKM. This CDR3 comprises 17 residues. The V end was cut by 1 base, the J end by 2 bases, with 14 bases between. TCRdb's table, derived via immunoSEQ multiplex PCR, lists solely in-frame clones and lacks some. The table lists about 2 million clones, 85% to 95% of them singletons.

The sequencing input was naive CD8+ T cells sorted from blood. The receptor's source is a young man in good health. This chain connects TRBV28 to TRBJ2-2; TRBD1 is a possible D gene (6 bases). The chain's CDR3 is CASSLYPPGGNTGELFF. The CDR3 coding sequence is TGTGCCAGCAGTTTATATCCCCCTGGGGGCAACACCGGGGAGCTGTTTTTT.